One sample yielded the 5 T cell receptor beta chains listed below, sequenced in a study of blood T cell repertoires in COVID-19. Generated by immunoSEQ multiplex PCR, the TCRdb table keeps only in-frame clones and is missing some. The repertoire has roughly 110,000 clones, around 83% of them found once; the top ten carry 7.9%. Sequenced: peripheral blood. The origin of the receptors is a man in his 70s with acute or convalescent COVID-19.

The chain uses TRBV5-6 and TRBJ2-2; D might be TRBD2 (7 bases). CDR1 SGHDT and CDR2 YYEEEE come from the germline V gene. V lost 1 base and J lost 4, with 11 bases in between. The CDR3 is made up of 15 amino acids. CDR3 sequence (DNA): TGTGCCAGCAGCTTGCCAGGGGAGGGCACCGGGGAGCTGTTTTTT. Its translation is CASSLPGEGTGELFF.

The genes are TRBV30 and TRBJ2-1; 9 bases are a match to TRBD2. The germline gives CDR1 GTSNPN, CDR2 SVGIG (reference sequence). The V gene end was trimmed by 6 bases and the J gene end by 7 bases; junction bases not matched to a gene: 10. The length of the CDR3 is 14 residues. CDR3 sequence reads: CACLNSGGLNEQFF. CDR3 DNA: TGTGCCTGCCTAAATAGCGGGGGCTTAAATGAGCAGTTCTTC.

The rearrangement links TRBV7-7 to TRBJ2-5; 10 nucleotides match TRBD1. The V and J ends lost 5 bases and 4 bases, in that order; junction bases with no gene match: 16. Looked up from germline, CDR1 is SSHAT and CDR2 is FNYEAQ (reference sequence). The CDR3 totals 18 residues. The CDR3 here is CASSLRDRGREGLETQYF. The DNA of the CDR3 is TGTGCCAGCAGCCTCCGGGACAGGGGTCGTGAAGGTCTAGAGACCCAGTACTTC.

This sequence joins TRBV5-1 and TRBJ2-3, with unresolved D. The CDR3 is made up of 14 amino acids. Germline assignment: CDR1 SGHRS and CDR2 YFSETQ. Trimming removed 7 bases from V and 4 bases from J, with 16 bases in between. CDR3 in amino acids: CASHEFPGPDTQYF. CDR3 sequence (DNA): TGCGCCAGCCACGAATTTCCGGGTCCAGATACGCAGTATTTT. The complete variable domain, with remaining parts taken from reference TRBV5-1 and TRBJ2-3, reads KAGVTQTPRYLIKTRGQQVTLSCSPISGHRSVSWYQQTPGQGLQFLFEYFSETQRNKGNFPGRFSGRQFSNSRSEMNVSTLELGDSALYLCASHEFPGPDTQYFGPGTRLTVL.

The chain is built from TRBV7-9 and TRBJ2-3; 7 positions match TRBD2. Germline lookup yields CDR1 SEHNR and CDR2 FQNEAQ (reference sequence). CDR3 length equals 13 residues. The V gene end was trimmed by 4 bases and the J gene end by 5 bases; junction bases not matched to a gene: 3. The CDR3 is CASSWGGLDTQYF. As DNA, the CDR3 is TGTGCCAGCAGCTGGGGGGGGTTAGATACGCAGTATTTT. The full variable domain, in which reference TRBV7-9 and TRBJ2-3 provide the parts outside the CDR3, is DTGVSQNPRHKITKRGQNVTFRCDPISEHNRLYWYRQTLGQGPEFLTYFQNEAQLEKSRLLSDRFSAERPKGSFSTLEIQRTEQGDSAMYLCASSWGGLDTQYFGPGTRLTVL.